This T cell receptor beta chain was sequenced in a study of Graves' ophthalmopathy and Graves' hyperthyroidism. Study results and caveats: Ophthalmopathy progression prediction by the model yielded a sensitivity of more than 60% and a specificity of around 72%. A roughly 81% specificity and about 90% sensitivity were achieved by a 13-signature model that separated ophthalmopathy from stable hyperthyroidism.

The sample holds many counts of this clonotype. Its specificity is unknown. Amplification from RNA transcripts yielded the TCR beta CDR3 regions. A first-round RT-PCR used HTBI primers, followed by a second-round multiplex PCR. TCRdb re-derived calls from the multiplex PCR reads in MiXCR, one entry per CDR3 protein. The sample yields fewer than 350,000 distinct CDR3 sequences, 15% to 20% seen once. In this cohort, patients with other autoimmune diseases, uncontrolled infections, pregnancy or lactation were excluded. CDR3 size: 17 residues. The germline V and J ends were trimmed by 2 bases and 0 bases, with 11 bases remaining between them. CDR1 and CDR2 (germline): MDHEN, SYDVKM.

This receptor was obtained from an adult man with Graves' ophthalmopathy. The sequencing sample was made of peripheral blood. The V gene is TRBV28, the J gene TRBJ2-6; D is ambiguous. The CDR3 sequence is CASSLLRLTSGANVLTF. The CDR3 DNA reads as TGTGCCAGCAGTTTACTTCGACTGACCTCTGGGGCCAACGTCCTGACTTTC.